What follows are 18 T cell receptor beta chains derived from one specimen sequenced in a study of read filtering for tumor transcriptome and immune sequencing. This library used about 400 ng RNA and molecular barcoded adaptors spanning alpha/delta and beta/gamma chains. TCRdb passed the reads through MiXCR, listing each CDR3 protein once. The repertoire holds 37,000 or so distinct CDR3 sequences, with roughly an eighth as singletons. Sequenced input: a population of CD138-negative cells sorted from bone marrow. The source of these receptors is a donor over 35 with multiple myeloma.

This CDR3 reads CSAREGQDSVLETQYF. CDR3 in DNA: TGCAGTGCTAGAGAAGGCCAGGACAGCGTCTTAGAGACCCAGTACTTC. The rearrangement uses TRBV20-1 and TRBJ2-5; a possible D gene is TRBD1 (6 bases). With 0 bases removed from V and 4 bases from J, the gap between germline ends came to 18 bases. Germline values: CDR1 DFQATT, CDR2 SNEGSKA (reference sequence). The CDR3 runs 16 residues.

This clonotype has ten or more counts. This chain joins TRBV29-1 and TRBJ1-1; TRBD1 might be the D (5 bases). In germline, CDR1 is SQVTM, CDR2 ANQGSEA. This CDR3 region has 11 residues. The V gene lost 4 bases and the J gene lost 4 bases, with 7 bases spanning the gap. CDR3 loop: CSVGGGTEAFF. For the CDR3, the DNA is TGCAGCGTTGGGGGGGGCACTGAAGCTTTCTTT.

To note about this clonotype: This CDR3 is missing its conserved last phenylalanine or tryptophan, likely due to a read error. The rearrangement uses TRBV20-1 and TRBJ2-2; TRBD2 might be the D (5 bases). Trimming took 3 bases from V and 4 from J, leaving 12 bases between them. The germline CDR1 and CDR2 sequences are DFQATT and SNEGSKA (reference sequence). The CDR3 is 14 amino acids. CDR3 nucleotide sequence: TGCAGTGCTAGTGCCACCGGACTCACCGGGGAGCTGTTTTCT. This sequence encodes CSASATGLTGELFS.

This clonotype was seen many times. This sequence joins TRBV11-2 and TRBJ2-7; possible D gene TRBD2, 6 bases. The germline CDR1 and CDR2 sequences are SGHAT and FQNNGV. V dropped 2 bases and J dropped 0 bases, with 17 bases sitting between them. The CDR3 has 17 residues. Here the CDR3 reads CASSLFEAAGSSYEQYF. For the CDR3, the DNA is TGTGCCAGCAGCTTATTTGAAGCGGCGGGAAGCTCCTACGAGCAGTACTTC.

This clonotype has ten or more counts. The chain is built from TRBV18 and TRBJ1-1; D not resolved. Per germline, CDR1 KGHSH and CDR2 LQKENI. The length of the CDR3 is 15 residues. The ends were cut back, 3 bases at V and 1 base at J, with 12 bases in the middle. This CDR3 reads CASSPRLDKNTEAFF. CDR3 nucleotide sequence: TGTGCCAGCTCACCGCGCCTAGATAAGAACACTGAAGCTTTCTTT.

This clonotype has a count of ten or more. The rearrangement uses TRBV30 and TRBJ2-7; D possibly matches TRBD1 or TRBD2 (5 bases each). V lost 0 bases, J lost 6 bases, and 15 bases lay in between. Germline V CDR1 and CDR2: GTSNPN, SVGIG (reference sequence). The CDR3 extends over 14 amino acids. Here the CDR3 reads CAWSVGTATGEQYF. CDR3 coding DNA: TGTGCCTGGAGTGTTGGGACCGCAACTGGCGAGCAGTACTTC.

This clonotype was detected many times. Here the CDR3 reads CSVATEGFGKLFF. The DNA of the CDR3 is TGCAGCGTTGCGACGGAGGGGTTTGGAAAACTGTTTTTT. The V call is TRBV29-1, the J call TRBJ1-4; D is perhaps TRBD1 (5 bases). Germline V lookup: CDR1 SQVTM, CDR2 ANQGSEA. The germline V and J ends were trimmed by 4 bases and 10 bases, with 16 bases remaining between them. This CDR3 spans 13 amino acids.

This clonotype was picked up many times. The junction and the germline gene differ at one end; a read error may be behind it. This chain uses TRBV24-1 with TRBJ2-1; 12 bases agree with TRBD2. The CDR3 is 14 amino acids. Germline values: CDR1 KGHDR, CDR2 SFDVKD. CDR3: CAASGLAGSNEQFF. The DNA of the CDR3 is TGTGCCGCCAGTGGACTAGCGGGGTCAAATGAGCAGTTCTTC.

Many counts were recorded for this clonotype. This chain uses TRBV20-1 with TRBJ2-5; D is uncertain. The CDR3 covers 14 residues. Germline V gives CDR1 DFQATT, CDR2 SNEGSKA (reference sequence). Trimming left V 6 bases short and J 1 base short, with 15 bases between. DNA for the CDR3: TGCAGTGCCAGTGTTAATTGGGGCCAAGAGACCCAGTACTTC. This gives the protein CSASVNWGQETQYF.

This clonotype was found many times. The chain couples TRBV11-2 to TRBJ2-7, with 8 bases matching TRBD2. The V gene end was trimmed by 5 bases and the J gene end by 3 bases; junction bases not matched to a gene: 6. CDR1 is SGHAT and CDR2 is FQNNGV in the germline V gene. CDR3 size: 14 residues. CDR3 region: CASSPGTRNYEQYF. CDR3 sequence (DNA): TGTGCCAGCAGCCCCGGGACTAGAAACTACGAGCAGTACTTC.

The V call is TRBV9, the J call TRBJ1-1, with a possible D match to TRBD1 (5 bases). The germline V gene encodes CDR1 SGDLS and CDR2 YYNGEE. The CDR3 is 14 amino acids. V was trimmed by 0 bases and J by 11 bases, leaving 17 bases between them. The CDR3 bases are TGTGCCAGCAGCGTAGTGGGGCAGGGTCATGGCGCTTTCTTT. This sequence encodes CASSVVGQGHGAFF.

This clonotype was recorded many times. The chain employs TRBV4-3 and TRBJ2-1, with D perhaps matching TRBD1 (5 bases). CDR1 and CDR2 from the germline V gene are LGHNA and YSLEER. Trimming cost V 4 bases and J 5 bases, with 15 bases left between them. The CDR3 is 15 amino acids. CDR3 nucleotide sequence: TGCGCCAGCAGCCCCGGGCAGGGTAGGGACAATGAGCAGTTCTTC. It encodes CASSPGQGRDNEQFF.

This clonotype has only a few counts. A much larger clone sits a single nucleotide away, making a read error possible. V and J are TRBV20-1 and TRBJ2-7; TRBD2 matches 11 bases. Germline V CDR1 and CDR2: DFQATT, SNEGSKA (reference sequence). The CDR3 is 15 amino acids. In DNA form, the CDR3 reads TGCGGTGCCCGTAGTCCACTAGCGGGAGCAAGGGAGCAGTACTTC. Translation gives CGARSPLAGAREQYF.

Note on this clonotype: A much larger clone sits a single nucleotide away, making a read error possible. The V call is TRBV7-9, the J call TRBJ1-3; 8 bases are shared with TRBD1. This CDR3 has 15 residues. The V segment lost 5 bases and the J segment 1 base; nucleotides outside the gene matches: 4. Germline loops: CDR1 SEHNR, CDR2 FQNEAQ (reference sequence). The CDR3 loop reads CASSQDRGSGNTIYF. CDR3 coding DNA: TGTGCCAGCAGCCAAGACAGGGGATCTGGAAACACCATATATTTT. Full variable domain (rest looked up from reference TRBV7-9 and TRBJ1-3): DTGVSQNPRHKITKRGQNVTFRCDPISEHNRLYWYRQTLGQGPEFLTYFQNEAQLEKSRLLSDRFSAERPKGSFSTLEIQRTEQGDSAMYLCASSQDRGSGNTIYFGEGSWLTVV.

At least ten counts were recorded for this clonotype. The V gene is TRBV6-2 or TRBV6-3, the J gene TRBJ2-2; D is ambiguous. The V gene's germline CDR1 is MNHEY and CDR2 SVGEGT. The CDR3 is 15 residues long. Trimming took off 2 bases at V and 4 bases at J, with 11 bases between the two ends. DNA for the CDR3: TGTGCCAGCAGTTACGATTGGGCTTCCACCGGGGAGCTGTTTTTT. It is translated as CASSYDWASTGELFF.

This clonotype was seen at least ten times. The chain joins TRBV6-2 or TRBV6-3 to TRBJ2-7; possible D gene TRBD1, 5 bases. The CDR3 consists of 13 residues. V lost 6 bases to trimming and J lost 2 bases, with 11 bases between them. Germline V lookup: CDR1 MNHEY, CDR2 SVGEGT. The CDR3 bases are TGTGCCAGCAGCCTGGACACTCCCTACGAGCAGTACTTC. It codes for CASSLDTPYEQYF.

This sequence joins TRBV11-2 and TRBJ2-1; 7 bases agree with TRBD2. Germline V gives CDR1 SGHAT, CDR2 FQNNGV. There are 17 residues in the CDR3. The V and J ends lost 5 bases and 6 bases, in that order; junction bases with no gene match: 16. CDR3: CASSSREAHLNFNEQFF. The CDR3 DNA is TGTGCCAGCAGCAGCCGGGAGGCCCATCTAAATTTCAATGAGCAGTTCTTC.

A few counts support this clonotype. This chain links TRBV18 with TRBJ2-3; D unresolved. V shed 4 bases and J shed 4 bases, with 6 bases lying between them. Germline loops: CDR1 KGHSH, CDR2 LQKENI. The length of the CDR3 is 12 residues. The CDR3 DNA is TGTGCCAGCTCACTAGACCCAGATACGCAGTATTTT. Protein sequence: CASSLDPDTQYF.